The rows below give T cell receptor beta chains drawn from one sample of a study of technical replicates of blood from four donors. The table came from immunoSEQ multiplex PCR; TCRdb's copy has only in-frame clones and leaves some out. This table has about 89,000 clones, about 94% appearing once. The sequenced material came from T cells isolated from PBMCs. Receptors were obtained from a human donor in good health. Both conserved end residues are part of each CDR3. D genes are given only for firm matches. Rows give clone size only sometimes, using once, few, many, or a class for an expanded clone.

TGTGCCAGCAGCGTAGCTCTAGCGGGAGGGAGCCAAGAGACCCAGTACTTC	CASSVALAGGSQETQYF	TRBV9	TRBJ2-5	TRBD2	.
TGCGCCAGCAGCAAACAGGTCCCGAACACCGGGGAGCTGTTTTTT	CASSKQVPNTGELFF	TRBV10-2	TRBJ2-2	.	.
TGTGCCAGCAGCCGCTTGAAGGGAGGCTACGAGCAGTACTTC	CASSRLKGGYEQYF	TRBV5-6	TRBJ2-7	.	.
TGTGCCAGCAGCTTACCGGACAGTACGCAGTACTTC	CASSLPDSTQYF	TRBV7-9	TRBJ2-7	.	.
TGTGCCAGCTCACCACCAGGCGGAAGCTCCTACGAGCAGTACTTC	CASSPPGGSSYEQYF	TRBV18	TRBJ2-7	.	.
TGTGCCAGCAGCGGCACAGGATTTGGGTTTGTAAACACCATATATTTT	CASSGTGFGFVNTIYF	TRBV5-6	TRBJ1-3	.	.
TGTGCCAGCTCACCCCGGGACAGAACCTACGAGCAGTACTTC	CASSPRDRTYEQYF	TRBV18	TRBJ2-7	TRBD1	.
TGTGCCAGCAGCCAAGCGGGACTGGGATCATCTGGAAACACCATATATTTT	CASSQAGLGSSGNTIYF	TRBV4-2	TRBJ1-3	.	once
TGTGCCAGTATGTCCGGGACTAGATCCGACAATGAGCAGTTCTTC	CASMSGTRSDNEQFF	TRBV19	TRBJ2-1	TRBD2	.
TGCGCCAGCAGCTCTCCGGGAAGGAGCGGGTACAATGAGCAGTTCTTC	CASSSPGRSGYNEQFF	TRBV4-1	TRBJ2-1	.	.
TGCGCCAGCAGCCATCAATGGAAAGACAGGGGTCTCATTCAGTACTTC	CASSHQWKDRGLIQYF	TRBV4-1	TRBJ2-4	TRBD1	.
TGTGCCAGCAGCTTAGTGACAGCCCAAGAGACCCAGTACTTC	CASSLVTAQETQYF	TRBV7-9	TRBJ2-5	.	.
TGCGCCAGCAGCTTGGGACAGGACTCCTACAATGAGCAGTTCTTC	CASSLGQDSYNEQFF	TRBV5-1	TRBJ2-1	.	.